A single TCR beta chain is shown here with its context. The target antigen is unknown. V gave up 1 base and J gave up 1 base, with 11 bases separating them. The CDR3 sequence is 15 residues long. Germline CDR1 MDHEN, CDR2 SYDVKM. Alongside a J-beta primer mix, a sample-barcoded 5' primer served in a second PCR lasting about 7 to 12 cycles. TCRdb reanalysed the 5' RACE reads using MiXCR and keeps one entry per CDR3 protein. The sample records some 860,000 distinct CDR3 sequences, around three fifths being singletons. This entry is derived from a study of blood T cells in healthy people across ages. At the level of the study: When template switching was applied, about one barcoded beta molecule was captured per two T cells. The study's findings and limits: CMV status of donors was unknown, possibly confounding expanded clonotype changes. While age rose, TCR beta diversity per million T cells dropped in a roughly linear way.

V usage is TRBV28 and J usage is TRBJ2-7; no definite D call. The sequence was obtained from a man in his forties in good health. Sequencing was done on a sample of blood. CDR3 region: CASSLSWRLSYEQYF. The CDR3 DNA follows: TGTGCCAGCAGTTTATCTTGGCGCTTATCCTACGAGCAGTACTTC.